This TCR beta chain was observed in a study of cytomegalovirus exposure and HLA in healthy donors. The CDR3 extends over 14 amino acids. Per germline, CDR1 MGHRA and CDR2 YSYEKL. A multiplex PCR was run with 60 Vbeta primers and 13 Jbeta primers. Produced via immunoSEQ multiplex PCR; TCRdb's table is partial and in-frame only. The sample has some 250,000 clones; 82% are singletons. At sampling all donors were nominally healthy, likely with unrecorded immune exposures. Sequences were obtained from PBMCs. This TCR came from a woman in her forties in good health and CMV-seropositive. This rearrangement joins TRBV4-1 to TRBJ2-5, with TRBD1 matching 8 bases. The DNA end lines up better with TRBJ2-7; the J call may be wrong. DNA of the CDR3: TGCGCCAGCAGCCCTCACAGGGGGAGTGGCGAGCAGTACTTC. Amino acid sequence: CASSPHRGSGEQYF.